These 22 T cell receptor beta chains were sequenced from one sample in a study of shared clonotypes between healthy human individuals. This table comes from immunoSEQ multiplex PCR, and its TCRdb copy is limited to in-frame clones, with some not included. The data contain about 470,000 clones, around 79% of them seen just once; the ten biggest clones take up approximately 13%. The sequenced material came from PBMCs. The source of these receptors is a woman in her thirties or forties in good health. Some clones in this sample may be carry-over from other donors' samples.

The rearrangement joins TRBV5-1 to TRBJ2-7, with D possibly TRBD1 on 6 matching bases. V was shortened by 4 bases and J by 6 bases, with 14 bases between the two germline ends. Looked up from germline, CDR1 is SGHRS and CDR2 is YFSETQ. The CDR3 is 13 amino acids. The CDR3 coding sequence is TGCGCCAGCAGCGGAACAGGGTTGGGCGAGCAGTACTTC. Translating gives CASSGTGLGEQYF.

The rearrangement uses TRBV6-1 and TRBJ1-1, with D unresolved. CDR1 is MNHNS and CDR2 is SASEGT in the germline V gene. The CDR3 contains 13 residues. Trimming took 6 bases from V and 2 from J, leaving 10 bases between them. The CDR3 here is CASRNNPNTEAFF. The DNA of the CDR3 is TGTGCCAGCAGGAACAACCCCAACACTGAAGCTTTCTTT.

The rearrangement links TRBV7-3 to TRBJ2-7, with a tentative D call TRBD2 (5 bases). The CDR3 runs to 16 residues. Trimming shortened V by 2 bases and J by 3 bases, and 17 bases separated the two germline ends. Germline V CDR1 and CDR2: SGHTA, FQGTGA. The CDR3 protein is CASSLGPFAAGYEQYF. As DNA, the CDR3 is TGTGCCAGCAGCTTAGGTCCGTTTGCTGCGGGCTACGAGCAGTACTTC.

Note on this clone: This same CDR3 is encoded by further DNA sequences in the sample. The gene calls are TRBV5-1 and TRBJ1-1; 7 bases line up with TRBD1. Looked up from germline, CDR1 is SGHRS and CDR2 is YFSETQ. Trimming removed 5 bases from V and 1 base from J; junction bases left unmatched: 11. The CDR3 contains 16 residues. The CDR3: CASSLTAGTENTEAFF. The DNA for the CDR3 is TGCGCCAGCAGTCTTACCGCCGGGACAGAGAACACTGAAGCTTTCTTT.

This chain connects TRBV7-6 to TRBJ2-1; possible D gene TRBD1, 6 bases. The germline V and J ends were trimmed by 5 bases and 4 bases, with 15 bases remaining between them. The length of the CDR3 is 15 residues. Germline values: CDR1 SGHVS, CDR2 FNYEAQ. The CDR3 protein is CASSPGTLIYNEQFF. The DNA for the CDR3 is TGTGCCAGCAGCCCCGGGACACTCATATACAATGAGCAGTTCTTC.

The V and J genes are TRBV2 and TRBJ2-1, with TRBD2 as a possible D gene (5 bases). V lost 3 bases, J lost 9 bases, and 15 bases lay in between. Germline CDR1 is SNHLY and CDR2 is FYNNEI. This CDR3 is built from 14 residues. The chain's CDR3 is CASSDPTGNSEQFF. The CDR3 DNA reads TGTGCCAGCAGTGACCCGACGGGGAACTCTGAGCAGTTCTTC.

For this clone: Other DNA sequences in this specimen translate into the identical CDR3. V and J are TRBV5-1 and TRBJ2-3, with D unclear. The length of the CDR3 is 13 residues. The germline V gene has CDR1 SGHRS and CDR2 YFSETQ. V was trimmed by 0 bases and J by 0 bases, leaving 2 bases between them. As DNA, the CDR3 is TGCGCCAGCAGCTTGGATAGCACAGATACGCAGTATTTT. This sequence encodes CASSLDSTDTQYF.

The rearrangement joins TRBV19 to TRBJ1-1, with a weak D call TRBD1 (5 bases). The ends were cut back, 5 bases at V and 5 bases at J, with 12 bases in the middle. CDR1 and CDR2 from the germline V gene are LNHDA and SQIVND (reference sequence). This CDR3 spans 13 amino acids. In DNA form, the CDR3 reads TGTGCCAGTAGTCCCGGGGCGGGTACTGAAGCTTTCTTT. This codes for CASSPGAGTEAFF.

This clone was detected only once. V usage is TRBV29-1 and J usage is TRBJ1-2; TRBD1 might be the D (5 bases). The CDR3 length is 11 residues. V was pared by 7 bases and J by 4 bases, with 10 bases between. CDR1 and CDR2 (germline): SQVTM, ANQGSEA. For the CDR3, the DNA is TGCAGCGCCGGAGACAGCTATGGCTACACCTTC. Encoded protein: CSAGDSYGYTF.

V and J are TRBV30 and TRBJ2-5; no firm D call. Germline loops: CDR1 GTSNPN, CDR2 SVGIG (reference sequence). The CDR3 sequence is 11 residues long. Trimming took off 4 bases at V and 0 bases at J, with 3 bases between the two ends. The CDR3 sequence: CAWNNQETQYF. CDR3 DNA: TGTGCCTGGAACAACCAAGAGACCCAGTACTTC.

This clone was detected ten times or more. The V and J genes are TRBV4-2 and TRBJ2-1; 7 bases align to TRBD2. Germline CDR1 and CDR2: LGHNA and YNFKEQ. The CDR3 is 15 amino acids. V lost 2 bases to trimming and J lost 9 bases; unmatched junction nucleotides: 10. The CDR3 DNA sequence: TGTGCCAGCAGCCAAACATGGGGGGAGGGCCCTGAGCAGTTCTTC. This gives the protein CASSQTWGEGPEQFF.

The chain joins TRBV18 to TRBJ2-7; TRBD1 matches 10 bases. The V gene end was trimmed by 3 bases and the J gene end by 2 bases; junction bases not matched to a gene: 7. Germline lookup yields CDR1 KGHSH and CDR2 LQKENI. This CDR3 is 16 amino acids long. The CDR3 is CASSPSPDRGPYEQYF. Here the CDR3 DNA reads TGTGCCAGCTCACCTTCCCCAGACAGGGGGCCCTACGAGCAGTACTTC.

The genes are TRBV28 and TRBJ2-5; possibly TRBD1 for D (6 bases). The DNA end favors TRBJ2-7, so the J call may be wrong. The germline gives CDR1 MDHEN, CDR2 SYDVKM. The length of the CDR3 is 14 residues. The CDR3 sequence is CASSSPGASYEQYF. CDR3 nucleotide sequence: TGTGCCAGCAGTTCTCCAGGGGCCTCCTACGAGCAGTACTTC.

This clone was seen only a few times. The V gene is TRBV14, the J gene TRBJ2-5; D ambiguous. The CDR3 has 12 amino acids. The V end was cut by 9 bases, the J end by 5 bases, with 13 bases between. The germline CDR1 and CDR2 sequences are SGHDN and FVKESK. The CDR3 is CARLQSSETQYF. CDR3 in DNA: TGTGCCAGACTACAATCCTCGGAGACCCAGTACTTC. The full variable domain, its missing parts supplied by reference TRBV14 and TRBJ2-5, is EAGVTQFPSHSVIEKGQTVTLRCDPISGHDNLYWYRRVMGKEIKFLLHFVKESKQDESGMPNNRFLAERTGGTYSTLKVQPAELEDSGVYFCARLQSSETQYFGPGTRLLVL.

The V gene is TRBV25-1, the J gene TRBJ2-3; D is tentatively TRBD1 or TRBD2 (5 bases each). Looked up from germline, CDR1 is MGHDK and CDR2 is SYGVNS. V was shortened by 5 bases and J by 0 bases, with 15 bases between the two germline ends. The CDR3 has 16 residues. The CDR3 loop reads CASSQWGRDSTDTQYF. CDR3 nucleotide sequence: TGTGCCAGCAGTCAGTGGGGGAGAGATAGCACAGATACGCAGTATTTT.

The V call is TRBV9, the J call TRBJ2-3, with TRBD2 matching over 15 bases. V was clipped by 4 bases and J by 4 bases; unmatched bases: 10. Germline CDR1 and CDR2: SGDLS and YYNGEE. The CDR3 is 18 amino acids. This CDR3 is CASSPGLAGGPVADTQYF. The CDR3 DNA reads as TGTGCCAGCAGCCCAGGACTAGCGGGAGGGCCAGTCGCAGATACGCAGTATTTT. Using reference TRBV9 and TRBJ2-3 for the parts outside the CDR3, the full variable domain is DSGVTQTPKHLITATGQRVTLRCSPRSGDLSVYWYQQSLDQGLQFLIQYYNGEERAKGNILERFSAQQFPDLHSELNLSSLELGDSALYFCASSPGLAGGPVADTQYFGPGTRLTVL.

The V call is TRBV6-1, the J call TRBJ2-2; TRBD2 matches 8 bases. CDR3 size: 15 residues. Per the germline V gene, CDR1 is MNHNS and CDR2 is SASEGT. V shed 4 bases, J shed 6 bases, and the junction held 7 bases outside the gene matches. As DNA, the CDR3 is TGTGCCAGCAGTGTAAGCGGGAGTTTCGCCGGGGAGCTGTTTTTT. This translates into CASSVSGSFAGELFF.

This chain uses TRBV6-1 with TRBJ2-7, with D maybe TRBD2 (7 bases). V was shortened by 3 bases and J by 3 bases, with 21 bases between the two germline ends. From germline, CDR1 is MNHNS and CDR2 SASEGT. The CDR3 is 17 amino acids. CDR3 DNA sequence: TGTGCCAGCAGTGATCGGACAGTTCGAGCGGGACGCTACGAGCAGTACTTC. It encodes CASSDRTVRAGRYEQYF.

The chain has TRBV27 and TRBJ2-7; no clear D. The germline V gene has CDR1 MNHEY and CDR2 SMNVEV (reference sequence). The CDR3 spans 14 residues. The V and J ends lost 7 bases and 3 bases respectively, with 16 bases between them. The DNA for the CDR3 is TGTGCCAGCACCTTATCATCCGGGTTCTACGAGCAGTACTTC. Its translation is CASTLSSGFYEQYF.

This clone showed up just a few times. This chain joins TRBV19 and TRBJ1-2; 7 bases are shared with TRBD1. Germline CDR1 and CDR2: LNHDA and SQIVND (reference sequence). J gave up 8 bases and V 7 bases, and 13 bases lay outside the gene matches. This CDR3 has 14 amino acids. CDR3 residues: CASKTDRAFYGYTF. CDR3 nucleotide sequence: TGTGCCAGTAAAACCGACAGGGCGTTCTACGGCTACACCTTC.

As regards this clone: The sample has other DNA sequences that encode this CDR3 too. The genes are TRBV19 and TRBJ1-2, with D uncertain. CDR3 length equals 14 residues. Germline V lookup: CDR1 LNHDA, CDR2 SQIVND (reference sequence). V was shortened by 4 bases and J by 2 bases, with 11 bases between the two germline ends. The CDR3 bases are TGTGCCAGTAGTAACCCGGGCATCAACTATGGCTACACCTTC. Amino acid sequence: CASSNPGINYGYTF.

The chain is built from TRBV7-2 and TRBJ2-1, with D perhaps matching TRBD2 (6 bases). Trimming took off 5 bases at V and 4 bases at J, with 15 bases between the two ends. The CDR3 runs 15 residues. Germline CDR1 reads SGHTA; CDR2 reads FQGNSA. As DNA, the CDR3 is TGTGCCAGCAGCCCTAGCGCCCAGCATTACAATGAGCAGTTCTTC. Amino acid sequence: CASSPSAQHYNEQFF.